These T cell receptor beta chains were read from a single sample in a study of beta chain features in type 1 diabetes. TCRdb's copy holds only in-frame clones and misses some; the assay was immunoSEQ multiplex PCR. The sample records 400,000 or so clones, around 12% being singletons. Sequenced sample: naive CD4+ T cells from blood. The receptors were gathered from a woman aged 18-30 years with type 1 diabetes. Each CDR3 is given with its conserved first and last residue. The D gene is left open where the match is weak. Clone size is not always given. Where it is, it says once, few, many or a class for expanded clones.

>TRBJ1-2|TRBV5-1|NA|15|few
TGCGCCAGCAAGCTGACGGTAGGACATGACTATGGCTACACCTTC
CASKLTVGHDYGYTF
>TRBJ2-7|TRBV6-5|TRBD1|12|few
TGTGCCACCGGGACAGTATACTACGAGCAGTACTTC
CATGTVYYEQYF
>TRBJ2-1|TRBV9|NA|12|NA
TGTGCCAGCAGCGTAGGGGGGGTTGAGCAGTTCTTC
CASSVGGVEQFF
>TRBJ2-3|TRBV7-2|NA|16|once
TGTGCCAGCAGCTCGATCTGGGGAGGAGTCTCAGATACGCAGTATTTT
CASSSIWGGVSDTQYF
>TRBJ2-3|TRBV7-2|NA|15|NA
TGTGCCAGCAGCCTGACCCGCCCGGGTCCAGATACGCAGTATTTT
CASSLTRPGPDTQYF
>TRBJ1-1|TRBV7-3|NA|15|NA
TGTGCCAGCGCAAAAACCTTGGGGCTGGGCACTGAAGCTTTCTTT
CASAKTLGLGTEAFF
>TRBJ2-7|TRBV15|TRBD2|18|few
TGTGCCACCAGCAGAGTTACGACTCGACTAGCGGGAGTGTACGAGCAGTACTTC
CATSRVTTRLAGVYEQYF
>TRBJ2-1|TRBV7-9|TRBD2|15|NA
TGTGCCAGCAGCGAAACTAGCGGGAGAGACAATGAGCAGTTCTTC
CASSETSGRDNEQFF
>TRBJ2-2|TRBV12-5|NA|14|NA
TGTGCTACCGCGACAGGACTGAACACCGGGGAGCTGTTTTTT
CATATGLNTGELFF
>TRBJ2-1|TRBV7-2|NA|14|NA
TGTGCCAGCAGCTCCCCTAGGGGGAGGGATGAGCAGTTCTTC
CASSSPRGRDEQFF
>TRBJ2-2|TRBV11-2|NA|16|few
TGTGCCAGCCAGACGGTCCGGGGAAAGAACACCGGGGAGCTGTTTTTT
CASQTVRGKNTGELFF
>TRBJ2-7|TRBV4-1|TRBD1|15|few
TGCGCCAGCAGACTTGGACAGGGAAGCTCCTACGAGCAGTACTTC
CASRLGQGSSYEQYF
>TRBJ2-2|TRBV4-3|TRBD2|17|few
TGCGCCAGCAGCGGGGGTGCGGGACTAGCAGGCACCGGGGAGCTGTTTTTT
CASSGGAGLAGTGELFF
>TRBJ2-7|TRBV6-5|TRBD1|11|NA
TGTGCCAGCAGTCAGGGGGACGAGCAGTACTTC
CASSQGDEQYF
>TRBJ2-7|TRBV18|TRBD1|15|NA
TGTGCCAGCTCACCCGGGACAGGGGGAGTCTACGAGCAGTACTTC
CASSPGTGGVYEQYF
>TRBJ2-3|TRBV4-2|NA|14|few
TGTGCCAGCAGCCAAGATGGGCCGACGGGGACGCAGTATTTT
CASSQDGPTGTQYF
>TRBJ1-1|TRBV4-1|NA|15|NA
TGCGCCAGCAGCCATACCGGGACTTCGAACACTGAAGCTTTCTTT
CASSHTGTSNTEAFF
>TRBJ2-7|TRBV28|TRBD1|15|NA
TGTGCCAGCACCCATGCAGGGACAGGGGTCTCCACGCGGTACTTC
CASTHAGTGVSTRYF
>TRBJ1-1|TRBV29-1|TRBD1|13|few
TGCAGCGTTGTCCCAGGGGGGAACACTGAAGCTTTCTTT
CSVVPGGNTEAFF
>TRBJ1-2|TRBV5-4|NA|14|NA
TGTGCCAGCAGCAACAGATATTCTAACTATGGCTACACCTTC
CASSNRYSNYGYTF
>TRBJ2-7|TRBV7-2|NA|12|few
TGTGCCAGCAGCTTTTACGCCGGGGAGCAGTACTTC
CASSFYAGEQYF
>TRBJ2-1|TRBV9|NA|16|NA
TGTGCCAGCAGCGTAGGAGGGGGGGGCGGATACAATGAGCAGTTCTTC
CASSVGGGGGYNEQFF
>TRBJ2-1|TRBV28|TRBD2|19|NA
TGTGCCAGCAGTCCGGGACTAGCGGGAGGCTTGGGGTTATACAATGAGCAGTTCTTC
CASSPGLAGGLGLYNEQFF
>TRBJ2-1|TRBV6-5|TRBD1|15|few
TGTGCCAGCAGTATACAGGGGGCCCGGTTGGATGAGCAGTTCTTC
CASSIQGARLDEQFF
>TRBJ2-2|TRBV5-1|TRBD1|13|NA
TGCGCCAGCAGCTGGGGGACAGCCGGGGAGCTGTTTTTT
CASSWGTAGELFF
>TRBJ2-5|TRBV4-1|TRBD2|15|few
TGCGCCAGCAGCCCTCAGGCTAGCGGCCAAGAGACCCAGTACTTC
CASSPQASGQETQYF
>TRBJ2-1|TRBV9|TRBD2|16|few
TGTGCCAGCAGCGTAGTACAACTAGCGTTGAGGGATGAGCAGTTCTTC
CASSVVQLALRDEQFF
>TRBJ2-1|TRBV9|NA|14|NA
TGTGCCAGCAGCCCCTTGGGGGGGGGCGTTGAGCAGTTCTTC
CASSPLGGGVEQFF
>TRBJ1-5|TRBV15|NA|15|few
TGTGCCACCAGCACTCAGCGACTCAACAATCAGCCCCAGCATTTT
CATSTQRLNNQPQHF
>TRBJ2-5|TRBV7-2|NA|15|few
TGTGCCAGCAGCTTAGCGTACGTAGCGCGGGAGACCCAGTACTTC
CASSLAYVARETQYF
>TRBJ1-1|TRBV29-1|NA|13|few
TGCAGCGTCGGATGGGGGGAGAACACTGAAGCTTTCTTT
CSVGWGENTEAFF
>TRBJ2-2|TRBV28|TRBD2|17|NA
TGTGCCAGCAGTTTTATCCGACTAGCGGATAACACCGGGGAGCTGTTTTTT
CASSFIRLADNTGELFF
>TRBJ2-7|TRBV7-2|TRBD2|15|few
TGTGCCAGCAGCTTAGAGGGACTAGCCCCGTCGGAGCAGTACTTC
CASSLEGLAPSEQYF
>TRBJ2-1|TRBV27|TRBD2|14|NA
TGTGCCAGCAGTTTAGAGCGGGAGTACAATGAGCAGTTCTTC
CASSLEREYNEQFF
>TRBJ2-6|TRBV30|TRBD1|18|few
TGTGCCTGGAGTCCAGGACAGGGGAAAACGTCTGGGGCCAACGTCCTGACTTTC
CAWSPGQGKTSGANVLTF
>TRBJ1-6|TRBV5-1|NA|12|NA
TGCGCCAGCAGCTTGGAATCATCACCCCTCCACTTT
CASSLESSPLHF
>TRBJ1-5|TRBV11-2|NA|14|NA
TGTGCCAGCAGCTTGCACGGCGGGGTCGAGCCCCAGCATTTT
CASSLHGGVEPQHF
>TRBJ2-5|TRBV28|TRBD2|16|NA
TGTGCCAGCAGTTTATGGGCTAGCGGGAGGGGCGAGACCCAGTACTTC
CASSLWASGRGETQYF
>TRBJ2-1|TRBV11-2|TRBD2|20|once
TGTGCCAGCAGCTTAGAGCTCCCCCGAGAGCGGGGCCGCCTCTACAATGAGCAGTTCTTC
CASSLELPRERGRLYNEQFF
>TRBJ2-1|TRBV7-9|NA|13|NA
TGTGCCAGCAGTTTCGGGAGTCGCAATGAGCAGTTCTTC
CASSFGSRNEQFF
>TRBJ2-7|TRBV10-3|TRBD1|12|few
TGTGCCACCTCCGGGACAGAGTACGAGCAGTACTTC
CATSGTEYEQYF
>TRBJ1-5|TRBV2|NA|14|few
TGTGCCAGCAGTGCAGGGTATCGGGCTCAGCCCCAGCATTTT
CASSAGYRAQPQHF